Below, 28 T cell receptor beta chains from the same sample are listed, as sequenced in a study of blood T cell repertoires in COVID-19. Profiled with immunoSEQ multiplex PCR; TCRdb holds only in-frame clones, not every one. The table has 250,000 to 350,000 clones, approximately 90% seen once; the top ten hold 12%. Sequencing input: peripheral blood. These receptors were taken from a woman aged 60-70 years with acute or convalescent COVID-19.

The rearrangement joins TRBV4-2 to TRBJ2-7; 8 bases agree with TRBD2. There are 18 residues in the CDR3. In germline, CDR1 is LGHNA, CDR2 YNFKEQ. Germline trimming cut 0 bases from V and 3 bases from J; bases unmatched to any gene: 13. Here the CDR3 DNA reads TGTGCCAGCAGCCAAGAAGATAAGGCTAGCGGGCGAAACTACGAGCAGTACTTC. Translating gives CASSQEDKASGRNYEQYF.

The chain couples TRBV5-4 to TRBJ1-1; 8 bases line up with TRBD1. After removal of 4 bases from V and 5 bases from J, the junction contained 13 bases not matched to a gene. Germline V gene lookup returns CDR1 SGHNT and CDR2 YYREEE (reference sequence). This CDR3 is built from 16 residues. CDR3 nucleotides: TGTGCCAGCAGCCCCCCCGGAGGGCAGGGGGCGACTGAAGCTTTCTTT. This encodes CASSPPGGQGATEAFF.

The chain employs TRBV28 and TRBJ1-2, with D uncertain. The length of the CDR3 is 15 residues. Germline CDR1 reads MDHEN; CDR2 reads SYDVKM. With 8 bases removed from V and 4 bases from J, the gap between germline ends came to 20 bases. CDR3 amino acids: CASDSGAGALYGYTF. In DNA, the CDR3 is TGTGCCAGCGATTCGGGTGCTGGAGCTCTCTATGGCTACACCTTC.

This chain joins TRBV5-5 and TRBJ1-4, with D hard to call. This CDR3 region has 14 residues. Trimming left V 2 bases short and J 0 bases short, with 5 bases between. Germline values: CDR1 SGHKS, CDR2 YYEKEE (reference sequence). The CDR3 coding sequence is TGTGCCAGCAGCTTACATGCAACTAATGAAAAACTGTTTTTT. This sequence encodes CASSLHATNEKLFF. Variable domain in full (rest from reference TRBV5-5 and TRBJ1-4): DAGVTQSPTHLIKTRGQQVTLRCSPISGHKSVSWYQQVLGQGPQFIFQYYEKEERGRGNFPDRFSARQFPNYSSELNVNALLLGDSALYLCASSLHATNEKLFFGSGTQLSVL.

V and J are TRBV4-3 and TRBJ2-1; a possible D gene is TRBD1 (6 bases). CDR1 LGHNA and CDR2 YSLEER come from the germline V gene. The CDR3 spans 16 residues. V lost 3 bases to trimming and J lost 6 bases, with 18 bases between them. As DNA, the CDR3 is TGCGCCAGCAGCCAGGGCACAGGGCGACTTTCCAATGAGCAGTTCTTC. Translated: CASSQGTGRLSNEQFF.

The J gene is TRBJ1-3, the V gene TRBV5-1; no reliable D call. The CDR3 consists of 17 residues. The V end was cut by 4 bases, the J end by 5 bases, with 22 bases between. Germline CDR1 is SGHRS and CDR2 is YFSETQ. CDR3 DNA sequence: TGCGCCAGCAGCCTGACGGGAGAGGGATGGACCCGAAACACCATATATTTT. This gives the protein CASSLTGEGWTRNTIYF. Full variable domain (remainder filled in from reference TRBV5-1 and TRBJ1-3): KAGVTQTPRYLIKTRGQQVTLSCSPISGHRSVSWYQQTPGQGLQFLFEYFSETQRNKGNFPGRFSGRQFSNSRSEMNVSTLELGDSALYLCASSLTGEGWTRNTIYFGEGSWLTVV.

This chain uses TRBV6-2 or TRBV6-3 with TRBJ1-1; the D gene is possibly TRBD1 (6 bases). Germline V gene lookup returns CDR1 MNHEY and CDR2 SVGEGT. V was shortened by 6 bases and J by 1 base, with 21 bases between the two germline ends. The CDR3 is made up of 17 amino acids. The CDR3 sequence: CASSPDQPGVGNTEAFF. In nucleotides, the CDR3 is TGTGCCAGCAGCCCTGACCAGCCAGGGGTCGGGAACACTGAAGCTTTCTTT.

The V gene is TRBV6-6, the J gene TRBJ2-3; no definite D call. The CDR3 has 20 amino acids. With 5 bases removed from V and 0 bases from J, the gap between germline ends came to 27 bases. In germline, CDR1 is MNHNY, CDR2 SVGAGI (reference sequence). The CDR3 loop reads CASSRLPNPVRSSSTDTQYF. The CDR3 coding sequence is TGTGCCAGCAGTCGCCTACCTAACCCGGTCCGTTCATCTAGCACAGATACGCAGTATTTT.

The V call is TRBV3-1 (or the pseudogene TRBV3-2), the J call TRBJ1-3; TRBD1 matches 7 bases. V was clipped by 3 bases and J by 5 bases; unmatched bases: 1. The V gene's germline CDR1 is LGHDT and CDR2 YNNKEL (reference sequence). This CDR3 region has 13 residues. CDR3 region: CASSQGQRNTIYF. In nucleotides, the CDR3 is TGTGCCAGCAGCCAGGGACAGAGAAACACCATATATTTT.

This clone was counted once. The chain joins TRBV2 to TRBJ2-3; 11 nucleotides match TRBD2. With 3 bases clipped from V and 6 bases from J, the junction kept 5 bases outside the gene matches. The CDR3 covers 15 residues. Germline V gene data show CDR1 as SNHLY and CDR2 as FYNNEI. The CDR3 nucleotides read TGTGCCAGCAGTGATTTAGCGGGAGGGGTCGATACGCAGTATTTT. It specifies CASSDLAGGVDTQYF.

V and J are TRBV15 and TRBJ1-1; 8 nucleotides line up with TRBD1. The CDR3 spans 15 residues. Germline trimming cut 5 bases from V and 0 bases from J; bases unmatched to any gene: 5. Per the germline V gene, CDR1 is LNHNV and CDR2 is YYDKDF (reference sequence). CDR3: CATSPRTGMNTEAFF. The CDR3 nucleotides are TGTGCCACCAGCCCACGGACAGGGATGAACACTGAAGCTTTCTTT.

V is TRBV19 and J is TRBJ1-6; TRBD1 agrees at 9 bases. This CDR3 comprises 22 residues. In germline, CDR1 is LNHDA, CDR2 SQIVND (reference sequence). Trimming took 8 bases from V and 0 from J; bases not matched to a gene: 23. This chain's CDR3 is CASLLTPGQGSKHRSYNSPLHF. CDR3 nucleotides: TGTGCCAGTCTGTTAACTCCGGGACAGGGAAGTAAGCATCGCTCCTATAATTCACCCCTCCACTTT. Combining the CDR3 with reference TRBV19 and TRBJ1-6 gives the whole variable domain DGGITQSPKYLFRKEGQNVTLSCEQNLNHDAMYWYRQDPGQGLRLIYYSQIVNDFQKGDIAEGYSVSREKKESFPLTVTSAQKNPTAFYLCASLLTPGQGSKHRSYNSPLHFGNGTRLTVT.

V is TRBV27 and J is TRBJ1-2; 11 bases are a match to TRBD1. Germline trimming cut 4 bases from V and 8 bases from J; bases unmatched to any gene: 15. Germline V lookup: CDR1 MNHEY, CDR2 SMNVEV (reference sequence). This CDR3 region has 17 residues. The DNA for the CDR3 is TGTGCCAGCAGTTCAATCATACGGGACAGGGGGTTCGGGGGCTACACCTTC. This encodes CASSSIIRDRGFGGYTF.

The chain is built from TRBV19 and TRBJ1-1; 8 nucleotides line up with TRBD1. CDR1 and CDR2 from the germline V gene are LNHDA and SQIVND (reference sequence). The CDR3 is made up of 14 amino acids. J was trimmed by 1 base and V by 5 bases; bases with no gene match: 3. The CDR3 region has the DNA TGTGCCAGTAGTGGACAGGGCTGGAACACTGAAGCTTTCTTT. This sequence encodes CASSGQGWNTEAFF.

The chain combines TRBV28 with TRBJ2-7, with a tentative D call TRBD1 (6 bases). The ends were cut back, 5 bases at V and 2 bases at J, with 10 bases in the middle. This CDR3 has 13 residues. CDR1 and CDR2 (germline): MDHEN, SYDVKM. In DNA form, the CDR3 reads TGTGCCAGCAGTCGGGACAACCCCTACGAGCAGTACTTC. This sequence encodes CASSRDNPYEQYF.

This clone showed up just a few times. The chain links TRBV7-3 to TRBJ2-1; 10 nucleotides line up with TRBD1. CDR1 and CDR2 from the germline V gene are SGHTA and FQGTGA. Trimming at V came to 5 bases and at J to 9 bases, leaving 13 bases not matched to a gene. The CDR3 totals 16 residues. CDR3 sequence reads: CASSTRMGQGIREQFF. As DNA, the CDR3 is TGTGCCAGCAGCACCCGAATGGGACAGGGGATCCGTGAGCAGTTCTTC.

The chain has TRBV7-3 and TRBJ2-7; 7 nucleotides agree with TRBD1. The V and J ends lost 5 bases and 3 bases, in that order; junction bases with no gene match: 19. Looked up from germline, CDR1 is SGHTA and CDR2 is FQGTGA. The CDR3 contains 18 residues. CDR3 amino acids: CASSKNATVSDRYYEQYF. The CDR3 DNA sequence: TGTGCCAGCAGCAAAAACGCCACGGTTTCGGACAGGTACTACGAGCAGTACTTC.

The V gene is TRBV28, the J gene TRBJ1-4; D remains ambiguous. The CDR3 loop spans 15 amino acids. Germline-derived CDR1 and CDR2 are MDHEN and SYDVKM. Trimming took off 2 bases at V and 7 bases at J, with 14 bases between the two ends. The CDR3 DNA sequence: TGTGCCAGCAGTTTACTGGGGAGAAAGGGTGAAAAACTGTTTTTT. Encoded protein: CASSLLGRKGEKLFF.

The chain is built from TRBV7-9 and TRBJ2-3; D uncertain. Germline V gene data show CDR1 as SEHNR and CDR2 as FQNEAQ (reference sequence). Trimming removed 5 bases from V and 2 bases from J, with 23 bases in between. This CDR3 is built from 18 residues. CDR3 residues: CASSRTYQASLLTDTQYF. The CDR3, as DNA: TGTGCCAGCAGCCGAACCTACCAGGCCAGCCTCCTCACAGATACGCAGTATTTT.

J is TRBJ2-7 and V is TRBV28; 8 bases map to TRBD1. This CDR3 has 15 amino acids. The junction had 6 bases not matched to a gene; V was cut back by 5 bases and J by 0 bases. Germline loops: CDR1 MDHEN, CDR2 SYDVKM. The CDR3 nucleotides are TGTGCCAGCAGTCCCCGGGACAGGAGCTCCTACGAGCAGTACTTC. Translated: CASSPRDRSSYEQYF.

V and J are TRBV7-9 and TRBJ1-2, with 7 bases identical to TRBD1. The V gene's germline CDR1 is SEHNR and CDR2 FQNEAQ (reference sequence). This CDR3 region has 14 residues. V was pared by 1 base and J by 6 bases, with 5 bases of the junction left unmatched. This CDR3 reads CASSLGTGTDGYTF. The CDR3 bases are TGTGCCAGCAGCTTAGGGACAGGTACAGATGGCTACACCTTC. The whole variable domain, remainder taken from reference TRBV7-9 and TRBJ1-2, is DTGVSQNPRHKITKRGQNVTFRCDPISEHNRLYWYRQTLGQGPEFLTYFQNEAQLEKSRLLSDRFSAERPKGSFSTLEIQRTEQGDSAMYLCASSLGTGTDGYTFGSGTRLTVV.

This clone has only a few counts. The chain carries TRBV29-1 and TRBJ2-7, with D unclear. Germline V gene lookup returns CDR1 SQVTM and CDR2 ANQGSEA. The CDR3 runs 11 residues. The V and J ends lost 6 bases and 3 bases respectively, with 9 bases between them. CDR3 amino acids: CSVLIVYEQYF. The CDR3 coding sequence is TGCAGCGTCCTTATAGTCTACGAGCAGTACTTC.

V and J are TRBV9 and TRBJ2-7; tentatively, D is TRBD1 (6 bases). Looked up from germline, CDR1 is SGDLS and CDR2 is YYNGEE. Trimming shortened V by 3 bases and J by 6 bases, and 19 bases separated the two germline ends. The CDR3 length is 15 residues. The CDR3 reads CASSEMGQDSVEQYF. The DNA for the CDR3 is TGTGCCAGCAGCGAGATGGGGCAGGACAGTGTCGAGCAGTACTTC.

This sequence joins TRBV7-6 and TRBJ1-1; D call uncertain. Trimming took 3 bases from V and 7 from J, leaving 3 bases between them. Germline-derived CDR1 and CDR2 are SGHVS and FNYEAQ. The CDR3 sequence is 10 residues long. This CDR3 reads CASSFIEAFF. CDR3 sequence (DNA): TGTGCCAGCAGCTTCATTGAAGCTTTCTTT.

The chain uses TRBV6-5 and TRBJ2-7, with 9 nucleotides matching TRBD2. CDR1 and CDR2 from the germline V gene are MNHEY and SVGAGI. V was clipped by 6 bases and J by 5 bases; unmatched bases: 8. CDR3 length: 14 amino acids. CDR3 DNA sequence: TGTGCCAGCAGCATTAGCGGGAGTGGGAACGAGCAGTACTTC. It translates to CASSISGSGNEQYF.

The chain combines TRBV19 with TRBJ1-1; D perhaps matches TRBD1 (6 bases). From germline, CDR1 is LNHDA and CDR2 SQIVND (reference sequence). Trimming pared 7 bases from V and 3 bases from J, leaving 12 bases between. This CDR3 comprises 13 residues. The chain's CDR3 is CASTQGRDTEAFF. For the CDR3, the DNA is TGTGCCAGTACTCAGGGGAGGGACACTGAAGCTTTCTTT.

J is TRBJ2-3 and V is TRBV7-2, with D maybe TRBD2 (6 bases). Trimming took off 4 bases at V and 1 base at J, with 15 bases between the two ends. The V gene's germline CDR1 is SGHTA and CDR2 FQGNSA. This CDR3 spans 16 amino acids. CDR3 nucleotide sequence: TGTGCCAGCAGCTCACAGTGGGGGGATGGCACAGATACGCAGTATTTT. It is translated as CASSSQWGDGTDTQYF.

This clone has only one observation. This chain uses TRBV27 with TRBJ2-1; 7 bases match TRBD2. CDR1 MNHEY and CDR2 SMNVEV come from the germline V gene (reference sequence). V shed 4 bases, J shed 6 bases, and the junction held 12 bases outside the gene matches. This CDR3 has 16 amino acids. The CDR3 loop reads CASSSPGKRDGNEQFF. For the CDR3, the DNA is TGTGCCAGCAGTTCCCCGGGGAAGCGGGATGGCAATGAGCAGTTCTTC.